Described below is a single T cell receptor (beta chain) sequence and its context. The antigen remains unidentified. The V and J ends lost 3 bases and 8 bases respectively, with 14 bases between them. The CDR3 has 13 residues. Germline-derived CDR1 and CDR2 are SGDLS and YYNGEE. The data were taken from a study of beta chain features in type 1 diabetes. Of the isolated RNA, all was reverse transcribed, and so the sequenced material was expressed TCRB transcripts. There were 3.5 million to 4.5 million reads on average in the naive, central memory and regulatory T cell samples. Using immunoSEQ multiplex PCR, the repertoire was profiled, and TCRdb retains in-frame clones only, with some absent. The top ten clones hold roughly 2.6% of a sample with more than 55,000 clones, roughly 50% of them seen once. General study findings and limits: Resolution of whether HLA type affects TCRB rearrangement was not achieved here. Compared to healthy donors, patients appeared to have naive, central memory and Treg TCRB repertoires that were more alike. When Type 1 diabetes patients were examined, their TCRB CDR3s proved moderately but significantly shorter in all four CD4+ subsets.

The clonotype comes from a woman between 40 and 50 years old with type 1 diabetes. The specimen was Tregs from blood. The rearrangement links TRBV9 to TRBJ1-2, with D perhaps matching TRBD1 (5 bases). CDR3 in DNA: TGTGCCAGCAGCGGGGGGGGGTCCTTCGGCTACACCTTC. Protein: CASSGGGSFGYTF.